This T cell receptor beta chain came from a study of chemoradiotherapy in HPV16-positive cancers. The study, taken as a whole, reports: Candidate HPV-specific clones and E7-related TCR motifs grew in tumor during treatment.

The CDR3 spans 15 residues. Trimming left V 5 bases short and J 7 bases short, with 18 bases between. Germline CDR1 is LNHDA and CDR2 is SQIVND (reference sequence). A word on this clone: No antigen is known for it.

Here immunoSEQ multiplex PCR was the method, and the copy in TCRdb shows in-frame clones only, minus some. This sample carries approximately 12,000 clones, roughly 90% of them seen once, and the ten largest clones take about 2.5%. The chain has TRBV19 and TRBJ1-5; D may be TRBD1 (5 bases). The clonotype originates from a human donor with HPV-associated anogenital cancer. This material was obtained from a patient who underwent chemoradiotherapy. The CDR3 sequence: CASSLFFRVDQPQHF. For the CDR3, the DNA is TGTGCCAGTAGTTTGTTTTTCAGGGTTGACCAGCCCCAGCATTTT.